This T cell receptor beta chain stems from a study of T cells after yellow fever vaccination. Study-wide results and caveats: Clonotypes shared by both compartments, CD4 and CD8, made up a small share.

The CDR3 consists of 13 residues. Trimming left V 4 bases short and J 5 bases short, with 11 bases between. CDR1 is MDHEN, CDR2 SYDVKM, per germline. MiXCR, applied by TCRdb to the 5' RACE reads, yields one record per CDR3 protein. The table includes fewer than 350,000 distinct CDR3 sequences, approximately 4% detected once. This clonotype occurred many times. Its matching antigen is unknown. The chain employs TRBV28 and TRBJ1-2; D call uncertain. The clonotype originates from a man aged 18 to 30 who received the YFV17D yellow fever vaccine. The specimen comprised PBMCs, sampled 15 days after the yellow fever booster vaccination. CDR3 nucleotides: TGTGCCAGCAGTTCAACCTCCACTTATGGCTACACCTTC. As protein: CASSSTSTYGYTF.